This section outlines one T cell receptor (beta chain) sequence together with its context. Antigen: not known. This table comes from immunoSEQ multiplex PCR, and its TCRdb copy is limited to in-frame clones, with some not included. The data hold 100,000 to 150,000 clones, with approximately 88% observed a single time. This CDR3 region has 10 residues. Germline V CDR1 and CDR2: SQVTM, ANQGSEA. V shed 4 bases and J shed 5 bases, with 5 bases lying between them. This specimen comes from a study of T cell responses to AZD1222 COVID-19 vaccine. Study results and caveats: Two AZD1222 doses significantly raised spike-specific TCR breadth and depth over controls.

The receptor comes from an adult in good health. The sequencing here drew on peripheral blood, taken on day 0 of AZD1222 vaccination. The rearrangement joins TRBV29-1 to TRBJ1-1; no clear D gene. CDR3 sequence reads: CSVAVTEAFF. The DNA for the CDR3 is TGCAGCGTTGCAGTTACTGAAGCTTTCTTT.